The clone carrying this T cell receptor (beta chain) has a handful of counts. This sample's time point: newly diagnosed GD, antithyroid drugs for less than 3 months. From PBMCs, RNA was extracted and then used to make the TCR library. Germline CDR1 and CDR2: MNHEY and SVGEGT. The V end lost 2 bases, the J end lost 5 bases, and 18 bases lay between the germline ends. The CDR3 totals 17 residues. The source of the sample is a study of regulatory T cells in long-lasting Graves disease. Both iRepertoire HTBI primers and Arm-PCR of CDR3 regions were used to build the TCR beta libraries. One entry per CDR3 protein, called by TCRdb with MiXCR from the multiplex PCR reads. This table holds around 500,000 distinct CDR3 sequences, roughly a sixth found once. The same sample was also used in a study of T cells in Graves' hyperthyroidism and ophthalmopathy. That paper adds: Researchers ran a first-round RT-PCR on the TCR CDR3 using the HTBI primer set.

This sample comprised peripheral blood mononuclear cells (PBMCs), obtained at new diagnosis, from a patient treated with antithyroid drugs. The source is a woman aged 35-65 years with Graves disease. The chain joins TRBV6-2 or TRBV6-3 to TRBJ2-2; D gene unclear. In DNA form, the CDR3 reads TGTGCCAGCAGTTACGGAGACGGGCAGATTGGAACCGGGGAGCTGTTTTTT. Amino acid sequence: CASSYGDGQIGTGELFF.